These 21 T cell receptor beta chains share one sample of origin, sequenced in a study of T-cell memory formation after mild COVID-19. MiXCR was run by TCRdb on the 5' RACE reads, yielding one entry per CDR3 protein. The table has about 350,000 distinct CDR3 sequences, around 15% seen once. The specimen sequenced was PBMCs or a T cell subset sorted from them (not recorded which). The receptors were gathered from a man younger than 35 who had mild COVID-19 (a few samples of this study predate the infection). Cell type and time point are not known.

CDR3 sequence: CASLLRGTDTQYF. The CDR3 DNA reads as TGTGCCAGCCTCCTCCGGGGCACAGATACGCAGTATTTT. The rearrangement links TRBV28 to TRBJ2-3; no reliable D call. Trimming left V 8 bases short and J 1 base short, with 10 bases between. Germline V gene sequence: CDR1 MDHEN, CDR2 SYDVKM. The CDR3 length is 13 residues.

This clonotype was detected ten times or more. The chain recombines TRBV7-2 with TRBJ2-3; the match to TRBD2 covers 8 bases. Germline lookup yields CDR1 SGHTA and CDR2 FQGNSA. This CDR3 region has 14 residues. With V trimmed by 3 bases and J by 2 bases, 1 base remained unmatched. Here the CDR3 DNA reads TGTGCCAGCAGCTTCGGGGGGGCCACAGATACGCAGTATTTT. It translates to CASSFGGATDTQYF. Looking up the rest from reference TRBV7-2 and TRBJ2-3 gives the full variable domain: GAGVSQSPSNKVTEKGKDVELRCDPISGHTALYWYRQSLGQGLEFLIYFQGNSAPDKSGLPSDRFSAERTGGSVSTLTIQRTQQEDSAVYLCASSFGGATDTQYFGPGTRLTVL.

This sequence joins TRBV20-1 and TRBJ1-2; D is possibly TRBD1 (6 bases). V lost 1 base and J lost 1, with 10 bases in between. The CDR3 loop spans 14 amino acids. Looked up from germline, CDR1 is DFQATT and CDR2 is SNEGSKA (reference sequence). CDR3 amino acids: CSARGLDSNYGYTF. The CDR3 DNA sequence: TGCAGTGCTAGAGGGCTGGACAGTAACTATGGCTACACCTTC.

The CDR3 sequence: CASRTADTQYF. CDR3 in DNA: TGTGCCAGCAGGACTGCAGATACGCAGTATTTT. This chain connects TRBV2 to TRBJ2-3; no clear D gene. The CDR3 spans 11 residues. CDR1 SNHLY and CDR2 FYNNEI come from the germline V gene. Trimming cost V 6 bases and J 4 bases, with 5 bases left between them.

This clonotype was recorded a few times. A single base separates this from a much larger clone, so it may be a read error. V is TRBV7-3 and J is TRBJ2-5; either TRBD1 or TRBD2 may fit D (5 bases each). Germline V gene sequence: CDR1 SGHTA, CDR2 FQGTGA. Trimming stripped 1 base from V and 1 base from J, with 7 bases between. The CDR3 is made up of 14 amino acids. The CDR3 is CASSLMGVQETQYF. In DNA, the CDR3 is TGTGCCAGCAGCTTAATGGGGGTCCAAGAGACCCAGTACTTC.

For this clonotype: Its ends do not fully match the called genes, so a read error is possible. The V gene is TRBV24-1, the J gene TRBJ1-2; the D gene is possibly TRBD1 (5 bases). The CDR3 length is 12 residues. The germline V gene has CDR1 KGHDR and CDR2 SFDVKD. CDR3 coding DNA: TGTGCCGCCAGTCAGGGAGGTTATGGCTACACCTTC. Residues: CAASQGGYGYTF.

This clonotype has just a few counts. This rearrangement joins TRBV10-3 to TRBJ2-2; D is perhaps TRBD1 or TRBD2 (5 bases each). The CDR3 consists of 15 residues. Trimming removed 3 bases at V and 5 bases at J, with 13 bases between. The germline gives CDR1 ENHRY, CDR2 SYGVKD. The CDR3, as DNA: TGTGCCATCAGTGACCCGAGAGGGGATACCGGGGAGCTGTTTTTT. Its translation: CAISDPRGDTGELFF.

Ten or more counts support this clonotype. This chain joins TRBV6-5 and TRBJ1-1, with no clear D. V was trimmed by 2 bases and J by 8 bases, leaving 6 bases between them. CDR3 size: 11 residues. Germline CDR1 MNHEY, CDR2 SVGAGI. The DNA of the CDR3 is TGTGCCAGCAGTTACGGCAGGGAAGCTTTCTTT. Translated, it gives CASSYGREAFF.

The chain is built from TRBV7-2 and TRBJ2-3, with D possibly being TRBD1 (5 bases). Looked up from germline, CDR1 is SGHTA and CDR2 is FQGNSA. V shed 2 bases and J shed 6 bases, with 15 bases lying between them. This CDR3 spans 15 amino acids. The CDR3 DNA follows: TGTGCCAGCAGCTTATTACCCACAGGCAGGGATACGCAGTATTTT. Translated, it gives CASSLLPTGRDTQYF.

V gene TRBV29-1 combines with J gene TRBJ2-1, with 11 bases lining up with TRBD1. The ends lost 7 bases at V and 7 bases at J; junction bases unmatched: 6. This CDR3 region has 13 residues. Looked up from germline, CDR1 is SQVTM and CDR2 is ANQGSEA. For the CDR3, the DNA is TGCAGCGGACGGACAGGGGGCCGTAATGAGCAGTTCTTC. It specifies CSGRTGGRNEQFF.

This clonotype was counted between two and nine times. This chain uses TRBV5-1 with TRBJ2-5; 7 bases are a match to TRBD1. The CDR3 totals 17 residues. With V trimmed by 0 bases and J by 1 base, 9 bases remained unmatched. Germline CDR1 is SGHRS and CDR2 is YFSETQ. Here the CDR3 DNA reads TGCGCCAGCAGCTTGGCAATAACAGGGGTTTCCCAAGAGACCCAGTACTTC. It translates to CASSLAITGVSQETQYF.

The chain employs TRBV4-3 and TRBJ2-6; no reliable D call. Trimming took off 0 bases at V and 2 bases at J, with 5 bases between the two ends. This CDR3 has 15 residues. From germline, CDR1 is LGHNA and CDR2 YSLEER. DNA for the CDR3: TGCGCCAGCAGCCAAGAAAGGGCTGGGGCCAACGTCCTGACTTTC. This codes for CASSQERAGANVLTF.

The chain links TRBV27 to TRBJ1-1, with D tentatively TRBD1 (5 bases). The CDR3 is 16 residues long. Germline CDR1 reads MNHEY; CDR2 reads SMNVEV (reference sequence). Trimming left V 4 bases short and J 3 bases short, with 18 bases between. CDR3 in DNA: TGTGCCAGCAGTTCATACTCCAGGGTTCGGGACACTGAAGCTTTCTTT. Its protein product is CASSSYSRVRDTEAFF.

This clonotype was detected only a few times. V is TRBV6-5 and J is TRBJ1-2; unclear D gene. CDR1 MNHEY and CDR2 SVGAGI come from the germline V gene. Trimming left V 4 bases short and J 7 bases short, with 13 bases between. The CDR3 has 13 amino acids. CDR3: CASSSPTASGYTF. The CDR3 DNA reads as TGTGCCAGCAGTTCCCCAACCGCTAGTGGCTACACCTTC.

The J gene is TRBJ1-2, the V gene TRBV2, with a possible D match to TRBD1 (5 bases). With 5 bases removed from V and 0 bases from J, the gap between germline ends came to 10 bases. CDR1 SNHLY and CDR2 FYNNEI come from the germline V gene. This CDR3 comprises 14 residues. The CDR3, as DNA: TGTGCCAGCAGTACGGACAAGGCTAACTATGGCTACACCTTC. It encodes CASSTDKANYGYTF.

The chain uses TRBV6-2 or TRBV6-3 and TRBJ2-7; 7 positions match TRBD2. Trimming cost V 6 bases and J 2 bases; bases outside gene matches: 7. CDR1 and CDR2 (germline): MNHEY, SVGEGT. This CDR3 is 14 amino acids long. The CDR3, as DNA: TGTGCCAGCAGCCACCGGGACTACGCCTACGAGCAGTACTTC. The encoded protein is CASSHRDYAYEQYF.

The sample holds a few counts of this clonotype. The rearrangement uses TRBV7-9 and TRBJ1-5; D ambiguous. Trimming shortened V by 6 bases and J by 1 base, and 10 bases separated the two germline ends. The CDR3 extends over 14 amino acids. In germline, CDR1 is SEHNR, CDR2 FQNEAQ (reference sequence). The CDR3: CASSQSGSNQPQHF. In nucleotides, the CDR3 is TGTGCCAGCAGTCAATCGGGAAGCAATCAGCCCCAGCATTTT.

This clonotype turned up a few times. CDR3 nucleotides: TGTGCCAGCCGAGACAGGGGCAGCGGCTACACCTTC. Amino acids: CASRDRGSGYTF. The chain has TRBV19 and TRBJ1-2; 8 nucleotides agree with TRBD1. CDR3 length equals 12 residues. The V and J ends lost 9 bases and 8 bases, in that order; junction bases with no gene match: 8. Germline V gene sequence: CDR1 LNHDA, CDR2 SQIVND (reference sequence).

The V gene is TRBV6-2 or TRBV6-3, the J gene TRBJ2-3; maybe TRBD2 (6 bases). CDR1 and CDR2 (germline): MNHEY, SVGEGT. Deletions cut 6 bases from V and 9 bases from J, with 16 bases between. The CDR3 has 13 amino acids. CDR3 loop: CASRSTRSATQYF. The DNA for the CDR3 is TGTGCCAGCAGGTCGACTAGGAGCGCGACGCAGTATTTT.

This clonotype was picked up a small number of times. This sequence may be a read error, since a much larger clone differs from it by one base. The V gene is TRBV5-1, the J gene TRBJ2-3; tentatively, D is TRBD2 (6 bases). CDR3 size: 13 residues. Per germline, CDR1 SGHRS and CDR2 YFSETQ. V was trimmed by 3 bases and J by 2 bases, leaving 7 bases between them. The CDR3 is CASSWEATDTQYF. CDR3 nucleotides: TGCGCCAGCAGCTGGGAGGCCACAGATACGCAGTATTTT.

CDR3 sequence: CASSYSGDQGRTQYF. The CDR3 DNA sequence: TGTGCCAGCAGTTATTCGGGGGATCAGGGTCGTACGCAGTATTTT. The chain recombines TRBV27 with TRBJ2-3; D may be TRBD2 (6 bases). The V gene lost 4 bases and the J gene lost 8 bases, with 19 bases spanning the gap. Germline V CDR1 and CDR2: MNHEY, SMNVEV (reference sequence). This CDR3 has 15 residues.